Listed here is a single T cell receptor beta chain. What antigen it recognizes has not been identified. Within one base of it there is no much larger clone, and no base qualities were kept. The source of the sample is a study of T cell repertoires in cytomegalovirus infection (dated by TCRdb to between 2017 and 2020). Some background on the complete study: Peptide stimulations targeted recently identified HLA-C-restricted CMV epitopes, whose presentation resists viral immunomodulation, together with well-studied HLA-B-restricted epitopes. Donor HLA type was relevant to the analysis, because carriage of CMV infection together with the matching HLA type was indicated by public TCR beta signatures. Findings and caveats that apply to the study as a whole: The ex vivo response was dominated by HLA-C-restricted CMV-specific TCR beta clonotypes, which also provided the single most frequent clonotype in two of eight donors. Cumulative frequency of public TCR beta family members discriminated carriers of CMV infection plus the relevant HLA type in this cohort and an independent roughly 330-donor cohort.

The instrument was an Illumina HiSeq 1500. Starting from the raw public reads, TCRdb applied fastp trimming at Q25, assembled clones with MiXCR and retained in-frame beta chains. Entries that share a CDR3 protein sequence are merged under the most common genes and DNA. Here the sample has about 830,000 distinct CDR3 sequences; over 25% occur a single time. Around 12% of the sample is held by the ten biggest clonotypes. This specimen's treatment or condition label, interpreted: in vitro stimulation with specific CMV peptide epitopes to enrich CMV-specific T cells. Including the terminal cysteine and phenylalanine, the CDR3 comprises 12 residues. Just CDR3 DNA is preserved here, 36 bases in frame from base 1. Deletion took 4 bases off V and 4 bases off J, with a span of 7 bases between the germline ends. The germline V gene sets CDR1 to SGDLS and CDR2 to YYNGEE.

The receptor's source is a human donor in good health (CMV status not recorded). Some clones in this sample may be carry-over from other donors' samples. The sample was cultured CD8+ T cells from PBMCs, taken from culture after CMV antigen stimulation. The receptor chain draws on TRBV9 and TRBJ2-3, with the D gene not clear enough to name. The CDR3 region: CASSPTADTQYF. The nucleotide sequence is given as TGTGCCAGCAGCCCCACGGCAGATACGCAGTATTTT. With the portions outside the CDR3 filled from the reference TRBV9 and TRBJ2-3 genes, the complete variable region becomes DSGVTQTPKHLITATGQRVTLRCSPRSGDLSVYWYQQSLDQGLQFLIQYYNGEERAKGNILERFSAQQFPDLHSELNLSSLELGDSALYFCASSPTADTQYFGPGTRLTVL.